This T cell receptor (beta chain) comes out of a study of cytomegalovirus exposure and HLA in healthy donors. The study's findings and limits: It is likely that the observed cluster of highly shared sequence variants was a sequencing artifact.

The PCR ran on 60 Vbeta and 13 Jbeta primers. Repertoires were generated with immunoSEQ multiplex PCR, while TCRdb's copy carries only in-frame clones and drops some. The sample records roughly 150,000 clones, about 80% being singletons. Germline CDR1 SGHVS, CDR2 FQNEAQ. The CDR3 extends over 19 amino acids. The V and J ends lost 5 bases and 5 bases respectively, with 30 bases between them. In the case of this clone: What it binds is not known.

This chain joins TRBV7-8 and TRBJ2-5; tentatively, D is TRBD1 (6 bases). The TCR sequence derives from a woman aged 40 to 49 in good health and CMV-seronegative. What was sequenced was PBMCs. CDR3 protein: CASSLYPNRQARREETQYF. CDR3 coding DNA: TGTGCCAGCAGCCTTTATCCCAACCGACAGGCCCGCCGAGAGGAGACCCAGTACTTC.